This T cell receptor (beta chain) was observed in a study of CD8+ T cells in alopecia areata (dated by TCRdb to 2017 to 2018). About the investigation overall: Treated patients were enrolled in an open-label pilot trial of oral tofacitinib at 5 to 10 mg twice daily for moderate-to-severe alopecia areata. Tofacitinib was administered for 6 to 18 months, and 6 months of follow-up off drug were then conducted to assess delayed response and recurrence. For the treated patients, the SALT score, which quantifies what percentage of scalp surface area is affected, served as the measure of disease severity. The study used high-throughput TCRbeta sequencing to examine T cell clonal expansion in alopecia areata, in both the C3H/HeJ mouse model and human patients. On the human side, TCRbeta sequencing was run on scalp tissue and on sorted CD4+ and CD8+ peripheral blood T cells from healthy controls and from alopecia areata patients with either patchy or totalis/universalis disease. Biopsies were taken from tofacitinib-treated patients at baseline and again at 4 and 24 weeks into treatment, and several of those patients also had a later scalp biopsy. Clonality in the scalp was compared among normal scalp (n=4), patchy alopecia areata scalp (n=8), and alopecia totalis/universalis scalp (n=8). RNA was extracted with the PAXgene miRNA kit for fixed scalp, the miRNeasy kit for PBMCs, and the RNeasy kit for mouse skin. immunoSEQ multiplex PCR using 35 Vbeta forward primers and 13 Jbeta reverse primers was used to amplify TCRbeta CDR3 regions.

Results and caveats for the whole study, not just this receptor: Compared with normal scalp, lesional scalp, particularly in alopecia totalis/universalis, had higher clonality and more expanded CD8+ clones, which suggests antigenic drive. Tofacitinib significantly lowered scalp clonality and the number of expanded CD8+ clones among the top 100 scalp clones. Scalp TCR repertoire analysis is complicated because resident alphabeta T cells in normal human skin are also sequenced, whereas mouse skin is dominated by gammadelta T cells. Many expanded lesional clones persisted in scalp and blood during tofacitinib treatment, which may partly explain relapse after stopping treatment. Because the treated cohort was small and had just a single nonresponder, larger studies are needed to establish links between baseline CD8+ expansion and response. Shared TCR sequences between patients were less evident than in mice, which may be partly attributable to HLA diversity in the patient population.

This clone appeared a single time. The antigen it binds to is not known. Base qualities were left out, and no much larger clone turns up one base away. The cysteine opens and the phenylalanine closes a CDR3 of 15 amino acids. Only the CDR3 DNA is retained, 45 bases long and in frame from the first base. V ends up 3 bases short and J 8 bases short, with an unmatched junction base count of 10. The CDR1 and CDR2 encoded by the germline V gene are MRHNA and SNTAGT. The library came from the immunoSEQ multiplex PCR assay. RNA was extracted from all samples and reverse transcribed into cDNA, which served as template for TCR sequencing. SuperScript III was used for first-strand cDNA synthesis, primed with a 2:1 mix of oligo-dT and random hexamers. A synthetic immune receptor repertoire was used to assess amplification bias, and residual bias was removed computationally. In the source study's methods: Raw reads were preprocessed to remove errors, and CDR3 was defined according to IMGT conventions as the region from the conserved cysteine to phenylalanine. Clonality was computed by normalizing Shannon entropy by log2 of the number of productive unique TCRs and subtracting the result from 1. Scalp TCRbeta sequences were cross-referenced with sorted blood CD4 and CD8 repertoires so that the CD4 or CD8 identity of scalp clones could be inferred. TCRdb carries this immuneACCESS record with in-frame sequences only. Its versions omit some clonotypes, under half of them owing to an unresolved V gene in the studies checked, with the rest unexplained. That table gives V, J and clone size, and the DNA gave D and trimming. Recorded for this sample are 95,000 to 100,000 clones; 50% to 75% of them occurred a single time. The top ten hold roughly 16% of the sample.

The time point label, as the study defines it: 4 weeks on oral tofacitinib. The treatment or condition label here, explained by the study, means: oral pan-JAK inhibitor, 5-10 mg twice daily. Lesional scalp punch biopsies and peripheral blood were obtained from alopecia areata patients. PBMCs were isolated by density centrifugation and stained for CD3, CD4 and CD8, after which CD4+ and CD8+ T cells were sorted on a FACSAria. The TCR sequence derives from a human donor with alopecia areata. The input for sequencing was CD8+ T cells sorted from blood, taken at week 4, from a patient treated with tofacitinib. This sequence uses TRBV6-4 and TRBJ2-1; TRBD2 fits 7 bases in the junction. The CDR3 protein is CASSESAGEGHEQFF. The bases read TGTGCCAGCAGTGAGTCGGCTGGGGAGGGCCATGAGCAGTTCTTC.